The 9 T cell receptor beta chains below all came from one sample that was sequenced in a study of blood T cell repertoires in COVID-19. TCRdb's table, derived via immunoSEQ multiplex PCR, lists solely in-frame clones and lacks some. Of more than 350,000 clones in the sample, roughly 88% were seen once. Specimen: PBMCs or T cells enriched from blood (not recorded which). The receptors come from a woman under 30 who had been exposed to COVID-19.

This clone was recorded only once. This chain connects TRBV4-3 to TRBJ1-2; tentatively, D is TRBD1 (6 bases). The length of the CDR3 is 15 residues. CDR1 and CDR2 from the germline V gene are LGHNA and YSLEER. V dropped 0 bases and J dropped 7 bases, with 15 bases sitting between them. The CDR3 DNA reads TGCGCCAGCAGCCAAGATAGGGGGTTTTCTAGTGGCTACACCTTC. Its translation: CASSQDRGFSSGYTF.

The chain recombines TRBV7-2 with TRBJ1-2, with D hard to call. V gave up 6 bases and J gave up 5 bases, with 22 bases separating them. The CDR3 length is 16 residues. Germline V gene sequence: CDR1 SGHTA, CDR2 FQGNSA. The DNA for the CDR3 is TGTGCCAGCAGTCACGGGGTTGGGGTAATGGAATATGGCTACACCTTC. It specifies CASSHGVGVMEYGYTF.

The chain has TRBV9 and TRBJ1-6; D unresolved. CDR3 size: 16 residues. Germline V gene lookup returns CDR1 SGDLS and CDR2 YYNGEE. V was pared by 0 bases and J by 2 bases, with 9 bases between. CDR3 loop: CASSVGDLAYNSPLHF. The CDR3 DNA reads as TGTGCCAGCAGCGTAGGAGATCTAGCCTATAATTCACCCCTCCACTTT. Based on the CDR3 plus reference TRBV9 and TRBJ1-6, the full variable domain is DSGVTQTPKHLITATGQRVTLRCSPRSGDLSVYWYQQSLDQGLQFLIQYYNGEERAKGNILERFSAQQFPDLHSELNLSSLELGDSALYFCASSVGDLAYNSPLHFGNGTRLTVT.

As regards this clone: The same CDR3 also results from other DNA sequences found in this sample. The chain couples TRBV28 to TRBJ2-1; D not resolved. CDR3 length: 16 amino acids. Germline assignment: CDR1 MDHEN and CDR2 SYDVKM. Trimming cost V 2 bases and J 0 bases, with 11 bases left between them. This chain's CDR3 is CASSLPTPSSYNEQFF. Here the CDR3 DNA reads TGTGCCAGCAGTTTACCCACACCAAGCTCCTACAATGAGCAGTTCTTC.

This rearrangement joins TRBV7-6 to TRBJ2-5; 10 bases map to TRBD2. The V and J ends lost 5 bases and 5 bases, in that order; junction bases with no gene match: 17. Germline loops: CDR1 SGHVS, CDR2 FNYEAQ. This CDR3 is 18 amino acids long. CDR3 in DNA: TGTGCCAGCAGCCTCCGTCTTCAAAGCGGGGGGGCAGGGGAGACCCAGTACTTC. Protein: CASSLRLQSGGAGETQYF.

The chain's CDR3 is CASSYFTSGGTSYEQYF. The CDR3, as DNA: TGTGCCAGCAGCTATTTTACTAGCGGGGGGACCTCCTACGAGCAGTACTTC. V usage is TRBV5-4 and J usage is TRBJ2-7; 12 bases are a match to TRBD2. Germline V gene lookup returns CDR1 SGHNT and CDR2 YYREEE (reference sequence). CDR3 length equals 17 residues. The junction had 7 bases not matched to a gene; V was cut back by 3 bases and J by 0 bases. The full variable domain, its missing parts supplied by reference TRBV5-4 and TRBJ2-7, is ETGVTQSPTHLIKTRGQQVTLRCSSQSGHNTVSWYQQALGQGPQFIFQYYREEENGRGNFPPRFSGLQFPNYSSELNVNALELDDSALYLCASSYFTSGGTSYEQYFGPGTRLTVT.

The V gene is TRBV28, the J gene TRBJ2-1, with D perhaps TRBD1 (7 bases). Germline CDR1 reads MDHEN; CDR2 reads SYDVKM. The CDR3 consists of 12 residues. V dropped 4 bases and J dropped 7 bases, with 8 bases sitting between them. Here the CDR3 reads CASSSGGNEQFF. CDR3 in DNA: TGTGCCAGCAGTTCAGGGGGGAATGAGCAGTTCTTC.

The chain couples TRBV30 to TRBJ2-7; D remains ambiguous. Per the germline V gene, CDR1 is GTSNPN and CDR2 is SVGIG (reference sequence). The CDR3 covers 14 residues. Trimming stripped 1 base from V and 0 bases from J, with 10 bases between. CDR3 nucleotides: TGTGCCTGGAGTGGAATGGGCTCCTCCTACGAGCAGTACTTC. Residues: CAWSGMGSSYEQYF.

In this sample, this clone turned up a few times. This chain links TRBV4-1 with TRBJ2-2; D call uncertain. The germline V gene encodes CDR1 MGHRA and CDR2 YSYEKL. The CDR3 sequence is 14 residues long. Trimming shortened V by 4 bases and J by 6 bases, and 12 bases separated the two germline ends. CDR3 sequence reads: CASSPSLRAGELFF. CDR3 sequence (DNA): TGCGCCAGCAGCCCTTCTTTACGGGCCGGGGAGCTGTTTTTT.